This T cell receptor beta chain was documented in a study of tumor and adjacent non-tumor tissue in lung cancer (dated 2018 in TCRdb). Turning to the overall study: Of the cohort, around eleven patients had adenocarcinoma, 2 had squamous cell carcinoma and 1 had small cell lung cancer. For each patient, one tumor sample and one normal lung sample were taken, giving roughly 30 paired specimens that underwent TCRbeta CDR3 sequencing. Ages among the roughly 15 patients ranged from roughly 31 to 76 years, there were ten or so men and 5 women, and disease was at TNM stage I to III. In total, sequencing yielded 130,000,000 or so productive TCRbeta reads, which works out to an average of around 4.2 million reads per sample. Using bulk TCRbeta repertoires from around 15 lung cancer patients, the study set lung tumor tissue side by side with matched distant non-tumor lung tissue.

The library was obtained by multiplex PCR. Sequencing was performed on an Illumina HiSeq 2500. TCRbeta libraries were built by three rounds of nested PCR using primers (Table S4), following protocols modified from ARM-PCR. PCR products of 200-500 bp were gel-excised and purified with the QIAquick gel extraction kit before sequencing. In the original analysis: Reads were cleaned with Trimmomatic, merged with FLASH into complete CDR3 sequences, and assigned to V(D)J germline segments with MiTCR. VDJtools was used to compute clonal diversity as the inverse Simpson's index. In-frame sequences without a premature stop codon were defined as productive reads. Using fastp trimming at Q25 and MiXCR clonotype assembly, TCRdb reanalyzed the public sequencing data and kept in-frame beta chains. Rows are combined by CDR3 protein, so each entry shows the most common genes and DNA. The V and J calls reflect TCRdb's pipeline rather than the authors' work. This sample lists roughly 93,000 distinct CDR3 sequences; around 64% were detected once. The ten top clones hold 18% of the sample.

From the cysteine through the phenylalanine, the CDR3 covers 10 amino acids. The retained sequence is limited to the CDR3, 30 bases, with the frame set at the first base. CDR1 and CDR2 were assigned from the germline V gene as SQVTM and ANQGSEA. RNA was isolated from bulk unsorted tissue, and RNA quality was assessed with a NanoDrop ND-1000 and an Agilent 2100. All donors had newly diagnosed lung cancer, had not received prior chemotherapy, and were admitted for thoracic surgery in China between August and November 2014. Anyone who had undergone radiotherapy or chemotherapy before, or who had another cancer at the same time, was left out of the study. Pieces of surgical tissue measuring roughly 1-2.1 cm3 were kept in RNAlater solution and stored at -80 degrees C until use. General findings and caveats noted by the study authors: The methods do not name the sequencing platform or mention unique molecular identifiers. TCR diversity was significantly higher in younger patients, and higher tumor TCR diversity was associated with shorter overall and disease-free survival. Only about 15 patients were in the cohort, and the authors stated that larger samples and more detailed clinical data are needed. Significantly higher TCR diversity (inverse Simpson) was observed in tumor tissue than in normal lung tissue (roughly 470 vs 170, P = 0.0075, Mann-Whitney U test). Peripheral blood was not sequenced, so blood TCRbeta repertoires in these lung cancer patients were not examined. The top 100 clones made up a significantly larger cumulative share of the repertoire in normal lung than in tumor tissue.

Regarding this clonotype: Its antigen specificity is not known. Germline is not matched at one junction end, which may reflect a read error.

Sequenced sample: lung tumor tissue. This sequence originates from a man between 60 and 70 years old with non-small cell lung cancer. Recombination connected TRBV29-1 to TRBJ2-7; the D gene may be TRBD1 or TRBD2, since each aligns over 5 bases. The encoded CDR3 is CSVEEGRQYF. The DNA sequence reads TGCAGCGTCGAAGAGGGGCGGCAGTACTTC.